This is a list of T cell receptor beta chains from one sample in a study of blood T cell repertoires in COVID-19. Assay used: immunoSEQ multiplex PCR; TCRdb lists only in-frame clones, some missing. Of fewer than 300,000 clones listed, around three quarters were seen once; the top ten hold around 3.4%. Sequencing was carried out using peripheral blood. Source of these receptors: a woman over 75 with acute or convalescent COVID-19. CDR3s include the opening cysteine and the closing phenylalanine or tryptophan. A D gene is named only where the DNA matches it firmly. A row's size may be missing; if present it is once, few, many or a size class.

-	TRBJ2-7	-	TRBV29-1	TGCAGCGTTGGTAAGAGCTCCTACGAGCAGTACTTC	CSVGKSSYEQYF
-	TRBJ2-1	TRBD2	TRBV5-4	TGTGCCAGCAGCTTGGGACTAGCGGGAGATGAGCAGTTCTTC	CASSLGLAGDEQFF
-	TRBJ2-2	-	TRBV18	TGTGCCAGCTCAAATTCAGGGGACACCGGGGAGCTGTTTTTT	CASSNSGDTGELFF
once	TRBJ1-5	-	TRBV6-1	TGTGCCAGCAGTGACAGTCAGATTCAGCCCCAGCATTTT	CASSDSQIQPQHF
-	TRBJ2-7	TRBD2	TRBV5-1	TGCGCCAGCAGCGGAAAACCGGGACTAGCGGGAGGGCCGGGCGAGCAGTACTTC	CASSGKPGLAGGPGEQYF
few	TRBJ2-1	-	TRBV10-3	TGTGCCATCAGTGAAGCGTCGGACAATGAGCAGTTCTTC	CAISEASDNEQFF
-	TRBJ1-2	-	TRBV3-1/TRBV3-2	TGTGCCAGCAGCGGCATTGGGCAGCTTTATGGCTACACCTTC	CASSGIGQLYGYTF
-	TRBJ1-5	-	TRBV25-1	TGTGCCAGCAGTGACCCGTCGAGCAATCAGCCCCAGCATTTT	CASSDPSSNQPQHF
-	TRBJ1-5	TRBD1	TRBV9	TGTGCCAGCAGCCCAAGACAGGGTTTTGGACAGCCCCAGCATTTT	CASSPRQGFGQPQHF
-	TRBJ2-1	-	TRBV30	TGTGCCTGGAGTGAAGCGTCTAGCGATGTCAATGAGCAGTTCTTC	CAWSEASSDVNEQFF
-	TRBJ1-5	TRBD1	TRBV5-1	TGCGCCAGCAGCTTGGGGACAGGAGGCAGCAATCAGCCCCAGCATTTT	CASSLGTGGSNQPQHF
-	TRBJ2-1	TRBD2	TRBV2	TGTGCCAGCAGTGAGGGTACGCTGGCGGGGGACAATGAGCAGTTCTTC	CASSEGTLAGDNEQFF
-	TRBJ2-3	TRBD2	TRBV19	TGTGCCAGTAGAGAGGGACTAGCGGAAGATACGCAGTATTTT	CASREGLAEDTQYF
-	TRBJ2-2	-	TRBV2	TGTGCCAGCAGTGGCGGGACGAACACCGGGGAGCTGTTTTTT	CASSGGTNTGELFF
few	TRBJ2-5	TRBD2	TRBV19	TGTGCCAGTAGTCTAAGAGCCGGGACTAGCGCTCAAGAGACCCAGTACTTC	CASSLRAGTSAQETQYF
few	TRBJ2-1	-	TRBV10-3	TGTGCCATCAGCCAACAGGGCCTCAGCTCCTACAATGAGCAGTTCTTC	CAISQQGLSSYNEQFF
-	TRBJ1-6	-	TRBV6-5	TGTGCCAGCAGGTTCGATTTAAGTGGGAGTTCACCCCTCCACTTT	CASRFDLSGSSPLHF
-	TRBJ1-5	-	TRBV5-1	TGCGCCAGCAGCCCCATTGGAGGAGGCAATCAGCCCCAGCATTTT	CASSPIGGGNQPQHF
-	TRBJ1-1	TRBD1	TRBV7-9	TGTGCCAGCACCACAGGGGCGCGAAACACTGAAGCTTTCTTT	CASTTGARNTEAFF
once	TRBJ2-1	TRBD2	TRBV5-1	TGCGCCAGCAGGGGACTAGCCTACAATGAGCAGTTCTTC	CASRGLAYNEQFF
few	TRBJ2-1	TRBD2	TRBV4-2	TGTGCCAGCAGCCAACCCTCAGGACTAGCGGGGGGGCGTGTCAATGAGCAGTTCTTC	CASSQPSGLAGGRVNEQFF
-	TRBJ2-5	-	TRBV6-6	TGTGCCAGCAGTGCCCCGGGGATGGAAGAGACCCAGTACTTC	CASSAPGMEETQYF
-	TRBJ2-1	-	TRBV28	TGTGCCAGCAGCCTCGTCTCCCCCTACAATGAGCAGTTCTTC	CASSLVSPYNEQFF
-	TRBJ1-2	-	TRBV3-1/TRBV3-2	TGTGCCAGCAGCCAACGCCTGGGGGGGTCCTATGGCTACACCTTC	CASSQRLGGSYGYTF
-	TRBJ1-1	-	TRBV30	TGTGCCTGGAGTGTACAGGTGGGGACTGAAGCTTTCTTT	CAWSVQVGTEAFF
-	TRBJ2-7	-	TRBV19	TGTGCCAGTAGTATAGTGAGGGCCTCTAGGCAGCAGTACTTC	CASSIVRASRQQYF
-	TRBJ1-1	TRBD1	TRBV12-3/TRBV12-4	TGTGCCAGCAGGATTGGACAGGGAACTGAAGCTTTCTTT	CASRIGQGTEAFF
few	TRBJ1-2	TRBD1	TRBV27	TGTGCCAGCAGACTAACAGGGGGCGTTGGGGGTGGCTACACCTTC	CASRLTGGVGGGYTF
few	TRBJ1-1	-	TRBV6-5	TGTGCCAGCAGACACTTCAGGGGTACTGAAGCTTTCTTT	CASRHFRGTEAFF
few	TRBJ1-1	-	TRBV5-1	TGCGCCAGCAGCTTGGACAAGAACACTGAAGCTTTCTTT	CASSLDKNTEAFF
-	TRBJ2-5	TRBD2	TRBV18	TGTGCCAGCTCACCACTCGTTGGGATAGCGGGAGGGCCAGGAGAGACCCAGTACTTC	CASSPLVGIAGGPGETQYF
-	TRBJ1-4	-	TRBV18	TGTGCCAGCTCACCCGGGACAAATGAAAAACTGTTTTTT	CASSPGTNEKLFF
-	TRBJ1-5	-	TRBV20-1	TGCAGTGCTAGTGATCCTATTCCCAGCAATCAGCCCCAGCATTTT	CSASDPIPSNQPQHF
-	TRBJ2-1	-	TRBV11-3	TGTGCCAGCAGCTCGACAGGGACTTCCTACAATGAGCAGTTCTTC	CASSSTGTSYNEQFF
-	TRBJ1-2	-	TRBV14	TGTGCCAGCAGAAAACAGGGTGTGATCGGTGGCTACACCTTC	CASRKQGVIGGYTF
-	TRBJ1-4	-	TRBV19	TGTGCCAGTACTGACGACAGTCGTAATGAAAAACTGTTTTTT	CASTDDSRNEKLFF
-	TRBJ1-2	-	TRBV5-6	TGTGCCAGCAGCTTGGTTGGCAGGGGATTCACTAACTATGGCTACACCTTC	CASSLVGRGFTNYGYTF
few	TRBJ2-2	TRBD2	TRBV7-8	TGTGCCAGCAGCCGACTAGCGGGGAACACCGGGGAGCTGTTTTTT	CASSRLAGNTGELFF
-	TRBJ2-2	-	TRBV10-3	TGTGCCATCAGTCGTGACAGGCAAAACACCGGGGAGCTGTTTTTT	CAISRDRQNTGELFF
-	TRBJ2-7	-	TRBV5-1	TGCGCCAGCCGTCTCTCGGCAGCAGGCTACGAGCAGTACTTC	CASRLSAAGYEQYF
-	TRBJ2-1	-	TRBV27	TGTGCCAGCAGTTCCTCGACCCCCCTAGCGACCTCCTACAATGAGCAGTTCTTC	CASSSSTPLATSYNEQFF
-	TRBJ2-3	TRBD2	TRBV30	TGTGCCTGGAGTTCCCTGACTAGCGGGCGACCTGGCAACACAGATACGCAGTATTTT	CAWSSLTSGRPGNTDTQYF
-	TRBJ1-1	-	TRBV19	TGTGCCAGTAGTATGATGGGTGCAGGACACCGAAGGAACACTGAAGCTTTCTTT	CASSMMGAGHRRNTEAFF
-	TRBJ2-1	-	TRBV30	TGTGCCTGGAGTAGGGGGGAGAGGCGGGAGAAGTTCTTC	CAWSRGERREKFF
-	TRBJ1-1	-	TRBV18	TGTGCCAGCTCAAGAGCACACCCGGGGGACACTGAAGCTTTCTTT	CASSRAHPGDTEAFF
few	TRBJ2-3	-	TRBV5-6	TGTGCCAGCAGCGGGAGGGATACGCAGTATTTT	CASSGRDTQYF
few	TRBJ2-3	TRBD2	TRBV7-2	TGTGCCAGCAGAGGAGCGGGGGGGCGGGGATCAGATACGCAGTATTTT	CASRGAGGRGSDTQYF